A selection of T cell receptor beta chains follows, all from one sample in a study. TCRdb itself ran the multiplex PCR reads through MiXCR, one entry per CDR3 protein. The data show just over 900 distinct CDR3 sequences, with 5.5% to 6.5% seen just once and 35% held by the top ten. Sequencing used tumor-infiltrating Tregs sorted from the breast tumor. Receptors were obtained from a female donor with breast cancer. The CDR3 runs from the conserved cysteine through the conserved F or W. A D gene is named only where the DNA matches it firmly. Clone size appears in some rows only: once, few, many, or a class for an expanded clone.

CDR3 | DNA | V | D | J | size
CASSLTGVTGYTF | TGTGCCAGCAGTTTAACAGGGGTAACTGGCTACACCTTC | TRBV12-3/TRBV12-4 | TRBD1 | TRBJ1-2 | many
CASRNTGEDYGYTF | TGTGCCAGCAGGAACACAGGGGAGGACTATGGCTACACCTTC | TRBV12-3/TRBV12-4 | TRBD1 | TRBJ1-2 | medium-sized
CASSLASGQGTF | TGTGCCAGCAGTTTAGCTTCAGGACAGGGTACCTTC | TRBV12-3/TRBV12-4 | TRBD1 | TRBJ1-2 | medium-sized
CASSPGRTDYGYTF | TGTGCCAGCAGTCCAGGGCGGACCGACTATGGCTACACCTTC | TRBV12-3/TRBV12-4 | . | TRBJ1-2 | medium-sized
CASSSGPVIWGYTF | TGTGCCAGCAGTTCGGGACCAGTCATTTGGGGCTACACCTTC | TRBV12-3/TRBV12-4 | . | TRBJ1-2 | few
CASSPTNAIYGYTF | TGTGCCAGCAGCCCCACCAACGCGATCTATGGCTACACCTTC | TRBV12-3/TRBV12-4 | . | TRBJ1-2 | many
CASSQDRIYGYTF | TGTGCCAGCAGTCAGGACAGAATCTATGGCTACACCTTC | TRBV12-3/TRBV12-4 | . | TRBJ1-2 | few
CASSLLGYTF | TGTGCCAGCAGTTTGCTTGGCTACACCTTC | TRBV12-3/TRBV12-4 | . | TRBJ1-2 | large
CASSFGAYGYTF | TGTGCCAGCAGTTTTGGAGCGTATGGCTACACCTTC | TRBV12-3/TRBV12-4 | . | TRBJ1-2 | large
CANSSRDRDRRYTF | TGTGCCAACAGTTCCAGAGACAGGGATAGACGCTACACCTTC | TRBV12-3/TRBV12-4 | TRBD1 | TRBJ1-2 | .
CASTFLGQRNYGYTF | TGTGCCAGCACCTTCTTGGGGCAGAGAAACTATGGCTACACCTTC | TRBV12-3/TRBV12-4 | . | TRBJ1-2 | many
CASSWGRDYGYTF | TGTGCCAGCAGTTGGGGACGAGACTATGGCTACACCTTC | TRBV12-3/TRBV12-4 | . | TRBJ1-2 | large
CASAQGVYGYTF | TGTGCCAGCGCCCAGGGAGTGTATGGCTACACCTTC | TRBV12-3/TRBV12-4 | . | TRBJ1-2 | large
CASTFDGTNYGYTF | TGTGCCAGCACGTTCGATGGGACAAACTATGGCTACACCTTC | TRBV12-3/TRBV12-4 | . | TRBJ1-2 | few
CASSDGNYGYTF | TGTGCCAGTTCGGACGGGAACTATGGCTACACCTTC | TRBV12-3/TRBV12-4 | . | TRBJ1-2 | large
CASSFVGYGYTF | TGTGCCAGCAGTTTTGTGGGTTATGGCTACACCTTC | TRBV12-3/TRBV12-4 | . | TRBJ1-2 | medium-sized
CASSFGSNRGRYGYTF | TGTGCCAGCAGTTTTGGTTCGAATCGGGGTCGTTATGGCTACACCTTC | TRBV12-3/TRBV12-4 | . | TRBJ1-2 | .
CASSPAVGQGWDYGYTF | TGTGCCAGCAGTCCAGCCGTGGGACAGGGCTGGGACTATGGCTACACCTTC | TRBV12-3/TRBV12-4 | TRBD1 | TRBJ1-2 | once
CASRAGTGSVYGYTF | TGTGCCAGCAGGGCCGGGACAGGCTCTGTCTATGGCTACACCTTC | TRBV12-3/TRBV12-4 | TRBD1 | TRBJ1-2 | large
CATMEWSGTAYGYTF | TGTGCCACCATGGAATGGTCCGGGACAGCCTATGGCTACACCTTC | TRBV12-3/TRBV12-4 | TRBD1 | TRBJ1-2 | many
CASTPDSNGYTF | TGTGCCAGCACCCCGGACAGTAATGGCTACACCTTC | TRBV12-3/TRBV12-4 | . | TRBJ1-2 | medium-sized
CASSRDSPRGYTF | TGTGCCAGCAGTCGGGACTCTCCCCGAGGCTACACCTTC | TRBV12-3/TRBV12-4 | . | TRBJ1-2 | large
CASSFIQLYYGYTF | TGTGCCAGCAGTTTCATACAACTCTACTATGGCTACACCTTC | TRBV12-3/TRBV12-4 | . | TRBJ1-2 | .
CASRKTPEDRFYGYTF | TGTGCCAGCAGGAAAACACCAGAGGACAGGTTCTATGGCTACACCTTC | TRBV12-3/TRBV12-4 | TRBD1 | TRBJ1-2 | medium-sized
CASSRTGVYGYTF | TGTGCCAGCAGTCGAACAGGGGTCTATGGCTACACCTTC | TRBV12-3/TRBV12-4 | TRBD1 | TRBJ1-2 | large
CASGLTSVDYGYTF | TGTGCCAGCGGACTAACCTCGGTGGACTATGGCTACACCTTC | TRBV12-3/TRBV12-4 | . | TRBJ1-2 | medium-sized
CASTFRDRVAYGYTF | TGTGCCAGCACCTTCCGGGACAGGGTAGCCTATGGCTACACCTTC | TRBV12-3/TRBV12-4 | TRBD1 | TRBJ1-2 | medium-sized
CASSLLANYGYTF | TGTGCCAGCAGTTTGTTAGCTAACTATGGCTACACCTTC | TRBV12-3/TRBV12-4 | . | TRBJ1-2 | many
CASSSHYGYTF | TGTGCCAGCAGTTCCCATTATGGCTACACCTTC | TRBV12-3/TRBV12-4 | . | TRBJ1-2 | medium-sized
CASSGTMAYTF | TGTGCCAGCAGTGGGACTATGGCGTACACCTTC | TRBV12-3/TRBV12-4 | . | TRBJ1-2 | .
CASTPSHRGWDYGYTF | TGTGCCAGCACCCCTTCCCATCGCGGATGGGACTATGGCTACACCTTC | TRBV12-3/TRBV12-4 | . | TRBJ1-2 | medium-sized
CASSQSGTEYGYTF | TGTGCCAGCAGCCAATCCGGGACAGAGTATGGCTACACCTTC | TRBV12-3/TRBV12-4 | TRBD1 | TRBJ1-2 | medium-sized
CASTGDPGRGYTF | TGTGCCAGTACTGGGGACCCCGGACGTGGCTACACCTTC | TRBV12-3/TRBV12-4 | . | TRBJ1-2 | large
CASNSGWVKYGYTF | TGTGCCAGCAACTCTGGGTGGGTAAAGTATGGCTACACCTTC | TRBV12-3/TRBV12-4 | . | TRBJ1-2 | .
CASTEGRRGYTF | TGTGCCAGCACTGAGGGTCGGCGCGGCTACACCTTC | TRBV12-3/TRBV12-4 | . | TRBJ1-2 | medium-sized
CASSSQRYYGYTF | TGTGCCAGCAGTTCCCAGAGGTACTATGGCTACACCTTC | TRBV12-3/TRBV12-4 | . | TRBJ1-2 | many
CASSEVGLGYGYTF | TGTGCCAGCAGTGAAGTTGGACTAGGCTATGGCTACACCTTC | TRBV12-3/TRBV12-4 | . | TRBJ1-2 | medium-sized
CASRPTRRSNYGYTF | TGTGCCAGCAGACCCACCAGGCGCTCTAACTATGGCTACACCTTC | TRBV12-3/TRBV12-4 | . | TRBJ1-2 | few
CASSTTGTLNYGYTF | TGTGCCAGCAGCACTACAGGAACCCTCAACTATGGCTACACCTTC | TRBV12-3/TRBV12-4 | . | TRBJ1-2 | large
CASSFGTAGSLYTF | TGTGCCAGCAGCTTTGGGACAGCCGGTTCCCTCTACACCTTC | TRBV12-3/TRBV12-4 | TRBD1 | TRBJ1-2 | large
CASSIGPGYGYTF | TGTGCCAGCAGCATCGGACCGGGCTATGGCTACACCTTC | TRBV12-3/TRBV12-4 | . | TRBJ1-2 | medium-sized
CASSYVGLGYTF | TGTGCCAGCAGCTACGTGGGGCTCGGCTACACCTTC | TRBV12-3/TRBV12-4 | . | TRBJ1-2 | few
CASSPGTVLEPGGYTF | TGTGCCAGCAGCCCCGGGACAGTTCTGGAACCGGGAGGCTACACCTTC | TRBV12-3/TRBV12-4 | TRBD1 | TRBJ1-2 | medium-sized
CASSPITTLAGYTF | TGTGCCAGCAGCCCTATAACGACACTCGCGGGCTACACCTTC | TRBV12-3/TRBV12-4 | . | TRBJ1-2 | medium-sized
CASSPGTGGLGLYGYTF | TGTGCCAGCAGTCCCGGGACAGGAGGGCTCGGGCTCTATGGCTACACCTTC | TRBV12-3/TRBV12-4 | TRBD1 | TRBJ1-2 | large
CASSLEVNYGYTF | TGTGCCAGCAGTTTAGAGGTTAACTATGGCTACACCTTC | TRBV12-3/TRBV12-4 | . | TRBJ1-2 | medium-sized
CASSQTAYGYTF | TGTGCCAGCAGTCAAACAGCGTATGGCTACACCTTC | TRBV12-3/TRBV12-4 | . | TRBJ1-2 | .
CASSFGNGYTF | TGTGCCAGCAGTTTTGGGAATGGCTACACCTTC | TRBV12-3/TRBV12-4 | . | TRBJ1-2 | .
CASSLSGRGRNSYGYTF | TGTGCCAGCAGCCTCTCCGGCAGGGGTCGCAACAGCTATGGCTACACCTTC | TRBV12-3/TRBV12-4 | . | TRBJ1-2 | many
CASSSIKDTAAAYGYTF | TGTGCCAGCAGTTCGATCAAGGACACGGCGGCGGCCTATGGCTACACCTTC | TRBV12-3/TRBV12-4 | . | TRBJ1-2 | large
CASSPTAPSYGYTF | TGTGCCAGCAGCCCAACAGCCCCAAGCTATGGCTACACCTTC | TRBV12-3/TRBV12-4 | . | TRBJ1-2 | medium-sized
CASTTRRAYYGYTF | TGTGCCAGCACCACGCGGAGGGCGTACTATGGCTACACCTTC | TRBV12-3/TRBV12-4 | . | TRBJ1-2 | medium-sized
CASSRDGSYGYTF | TGTGCCAGCAGCCGGGACGGCTCCTATGGCTACACCTTC | TRBV12-3/TRBV12-4 | . | TRBJ1-2 | many
CASTERGTRYGYTF | TGTGCCAGCACCGAGAGAGGGACGCGTTATGGCTACACCTTC | TRBV12-3/TRBV12-4 | . | TRBJ1-2 | medium-sized
CASSLYGRVYGYTF | TGTGCCAGCAGTTTATATGGAAGGGTCTATGGCTACACCTTC | TRBV12-3/TRBV12-4 | . | TRBJ1-2 | medium-sized
CASSLAAGIYGYTF | TGTGCCAGCAGTTTAGCGGCGGGGATCTATGGCTACACCTTC | TRBV12-3/TRBV12-4 | . | TRBJ1-2 | medium-sized
CASSLGRYYGYTF | TGTGCCAGCAGTCTGGGTCGCTACTATGGCTACACCTTC | TRBV12-3/TRBV12-4 | . | TRBJ1-2 | .